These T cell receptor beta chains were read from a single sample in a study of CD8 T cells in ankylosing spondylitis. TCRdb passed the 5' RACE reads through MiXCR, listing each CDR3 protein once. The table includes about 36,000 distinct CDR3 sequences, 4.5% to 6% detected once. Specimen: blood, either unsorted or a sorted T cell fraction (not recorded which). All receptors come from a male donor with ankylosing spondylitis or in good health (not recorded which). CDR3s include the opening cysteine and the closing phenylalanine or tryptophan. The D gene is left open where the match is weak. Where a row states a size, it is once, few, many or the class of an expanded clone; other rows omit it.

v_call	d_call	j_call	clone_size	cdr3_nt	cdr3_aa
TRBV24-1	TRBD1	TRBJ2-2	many	TGTGCCACCAGTGACTCTTGGGACAGTCTGACCGGGGAGCTGTTTTTT	CATSDSWDSLTGELFF
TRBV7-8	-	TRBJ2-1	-	TGTGCCAGCGAATGGGGAAATGAGCAGTTCTTC	CASEWGNEQFF
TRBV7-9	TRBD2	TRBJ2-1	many	TGTGCCAGCTTACTAGCGGGAGAGAAGAGTGAGCAGTTCTTC	CASLLAGEKSEQFF
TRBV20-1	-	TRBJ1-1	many	TGCAGTGCATTTAGGGGCGGGACGGTGAACACTGAAGCTTTCTTT	CSAFRGGTVNTEAFF
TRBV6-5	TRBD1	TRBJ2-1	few	TGTGCCAGCAGTCCAGGGGGTGAGCAGTTCTTC	CASSPGGEQFF
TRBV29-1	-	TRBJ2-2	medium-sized	TGCAGCCATAGAATCGGGGGCGCCGGGGAGCTGTTTTTT	CSHRIGGAGELFF
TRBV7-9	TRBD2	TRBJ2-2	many	TGTGCCAGCAGCTCCATGGCCGGCGGGAGGGCCGAAACCGGGGAGCTGTTTTTT	CASSSMAGGRAETGELFF
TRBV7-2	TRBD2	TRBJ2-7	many	TGTGCCAGCAGCCTGACTAGCGTCTACGAGCAGTACTTC	CASSLTSVYEQYF
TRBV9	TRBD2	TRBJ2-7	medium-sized	TGTGCCAGCAGCCCCCGGACTAGCGGCTACGAGCAGTACTTC	CASSPRTSGYEQYF
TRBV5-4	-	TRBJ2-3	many	TGTGCCAGCAGCTTGTGGGGGCGGACAGATACGCAGTATTTT	CASSLWGRTDTQYF
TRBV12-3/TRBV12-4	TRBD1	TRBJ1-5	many	TGTGCCATCGGCTTCGCCTCACTACTCCGGGACAGAGGCTATCAGCCCCAGCATTTT	CAIGFASLLRDRGYQPQHF
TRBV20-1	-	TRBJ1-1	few	TGCAGTGCTAGAGAGGGAGGCGCTTTGGGGGCCGCTTTCTTT	CSAREGGALGAAFF
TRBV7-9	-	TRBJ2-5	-	TGTGCCATGGGCCCTCGGGCCCAAGAGACCCAGTACTTC	CAMGPRAQETQYF
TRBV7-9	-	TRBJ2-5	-	TGTGCCAGCAGCAAACCGGGGATGAGGGGAGAGACCCAGTACTTC	CASSKPGMRGETQYF
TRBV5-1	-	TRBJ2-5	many	TGCGCCAGCAGCTTGGAAGGACATGATCGAGAGACCCAGTACTTC	CASSLEGHDRETQYF